This TCR beta chain was sequenced in a study of early T cells in non-severe SARS-CoV-2 infection. Across the study: Sequencing was performed on bulk RNA from unsorted whole blood, leaving chains unpaired.

Tagging with unique molecular identifiers was applied to individual cDNA molecules. TCRdb reanalysed the 5' RACE reads using MiXCR and keeps one entry per CDR3 protein. The sample lists 100,000 to 150,000 distinct CDR3 sequences; more than 12% were seen once. Per germline, CDR1 LGHNA and CDR2 YNFKEQ. The CDR3 has 15 residues. V gave up 0 bases and J gave up 7 bases, with 13 bases separating them. The source of this sequence is an adult who was a healthcare worker with PCR-confirmed SARS-CoV-2 infection or an uninfected control (not recorded which). Sequencing input: whole blood. This chain links TRBV4-2 with TRBJ1-5; no definite D call. The CDR3 is CASSQDPGERQPQHF. The CDR3 DNA reads as TGTGCCAGCAGCCAAGATCCCGGGGAAAGACAGCCCCAGCATTTT.